The 26 T cell receptor beta chains given below trace back to one sample, sequenced in a study of chronic HIV infection and antiretroviral therapy. TCRdb reanalysed the 5' RACE reads using MiXCR and keeps one entry per CDR3 protein. The sample lists approximately 40,000 distinct CDR3 sequences; 8.2% were seen once. Sequencing was carried out using peripheral blood. These receptors all come from an adult who had HIV and had not received antiretroviral therapy, or was an uninfected healthy control (not recorded which).

This clonotype has a count of ten or more. The J gene is TRBJ2-3, the V gene TRBV27; no clear D. Trimming stripped 0 bases from V and 2 bases from J, with 6 bases between. The V gene's germline CDR1 is MNHEY and CDR2 SMNVEV (reference sequence). The length of the CDR3 is 14 residues. The CDR3 is CASSLSTYTDTQYF. CDR3 sequence (DNA): TGTGCCAGCAGTTTATCGACTTACACAGATACGCAGTATTTT.

This clonotype was seen only a few times. The chain carries TRBV24-1 and TRBJ2-1; 13 bases are a match to TRBD2. The CDR3 totals 16 residues. CDR1 and CDR2 from the germline V gene are KGHDR and SFDVKD. Trimming cost V 5 bases and J 8 bases; bases outside gene matches: 8. The CDR3 nucleotides read TGTGCCACCAGTGCCGCACTAGCGGGAGGGCCAGATGAGCAGTTCTTC. Protein: CATSAALAGGPDEQFF.

The chain is built from TRBV2 and TRBJ1-5; TRBD1 might be the D (6 bases). Trimming left V 7 bases short and J 4 bases short, with 8 bases between. This CDR3 comprises 12 residues. CDR1 is SNHLY and CDR2 is FYNNEI in the germline V gene. CDR3 region: CASNQGNQPQHF. CDR3 nucleotides: TGTGCCAGCAATCAGGGGAATCAGCCCCAGCATTTT.

The V call is TRBV24-1, the J call TRBJ2-2; 7 bases are shared with TRBD1. From germline, CDR1 is KGHDR and CDR2 SFDVKD. J gave up 2 bases and V 9 bases, and 8 bases lay outside the gene matches. The CDR3 has 15 amino acids. The CDR3: CATEPGQRNTGELFF. The CDR3 DNA reads TGTGCCACCGAACCGGGACAGAGAAACACCGGGGAGCTGTTTTTT.

This clonotype was observed a few times. The genes are TRBV29-1 and TRBJ2-7, with TRBD1 identical over 9 bases. In germline, CDR1 is SQVTM, CDR2 ANQGSEA. V trimming: 4 bases; J trimming: 1 base; junction bases outside the gene matches: 11. The CDR3 runs 16 residues. CDR3 coding DNA: TGCAGCGTTGGGGGGACAGGGTTGACGAGATCCTACGAGCAGTACTTC. Its translation: CSVGGTGLTRSYEQYF.

In this sample, this clonotype turned up a few times. For the CDR3, the DNA is TGTGCCAGCAGTCCAACAGGGCCCTGGGTGGATACGCAGTATTTT. Encoded protein: CASSPTGPWVDTQYF. The gene calls are TRBV27 and TRBJ2-3, with TRBD1 as a possible D gene (6 bases). This CDR3 is built from 15 residues. The V end lost 5 bases, the J end lost 6 bases, and 18 bases lay between the germline ends. Germline CDR1 and CDR2: MNHEY and SMNVEV (reference sequence).

This clonotype was detected only a few times. The CDR3: CSVEDPTGGDTEAFF. In DNA form, the CDR3 reads TGCAGCGTTGAAGATCCCACAGGGGGTGACACTGAAGCTTTCTTT. This chain joins TRBV29-1 and TRBJ1-1; TRBD1 matches 8 bases. The CDR3 extends over 15 amino acids. Germline V gene sequence: CDR1 SQVTM, CDR2 ANQGSEA. V trimming: 0 bases; J trimming: 3 bases; junction bases outside the gene matches: 6.

This clonotype was counted ten times or more. The chain uses TRBV20-1 and TRBJ2-7; TRBD2 aligns across 8 bases. Looked up from germline, CDR1 is DFQATT and CDR2 is SNEGSKA (reference sequence). Losses at the gene ends were 0 bases for V and 3 bases for J; bases not matched to a gene: 7. The CDR3 is 15 amino acids. The CDR3 DNA reads as TGCAGTGCTAGAGATTCTTTAGCGGGATACTACGAGCAGTACTTC. Protein product: CSARDSLAGYYEQYF.

As to this clonotype: An end of the junction does not agree with germline; a read error may underlie this. The V gene is TRBV4-1, the J gene TRBJ2-1; no definite D call. Per the germline V gene, CDR1 is MGHRA and CDR2 is YSYEKL. The CDR3 runs to 17 residues. The CDR3 here is CASSHPERQSSYNEQIF. The CDR3 DNA reads as TGCGCCAGCAGCCACCCCGAGAGGCAAAGCTCCTACAATGAGCAGATCTTC.

The table lists this clonotype with many counts. The V and J genes are TRBV28 and TRBJ2-5; D unclear. Germline-derived CDR1 and CDR2 are MDHEN and SYDVKM. V dropped 6 bases and J dropped 1 base, with 12 bases sitting between them. The length of the CDR3 is 14 residues. The CDR3 sequence is CASRVKARQETQYF. The CDR3 DNA is TGTGCCAGCAGAGTTAAAGCGCGCCAAGAGACCCAGTACTTC.

V usage is TRBV20-1 and J usage is TRBJ1-6, with no clear D. The CDR3 covers 15 residues. V was cut by 5 bases and J by 4 bases, with 15 bases left in between. CDR1 and CDR2 (germline): DFQATT, SNEGSKA (reference sequence). In DNA, the CDR3 is TGCAGTGCTTACCTATGGACCCCATATAATTCACCCCTCCACTTT. This encodes CSAYLWTPYNSPLHF.

In the case of this clonotype: This likely comes from a read error, as the CDR3 has no conserved phenylalanine or tryptophan at its end. The DNA is left out, because the CDR3 cannot be placed on it with certainty; the CDR3 is given as TCRdb lists it. V usage is TRBV6-2 or TRBV6-3 and J usage is TRBJ2-1; the table's TRBD2 call for D was not verified on the DNA. Germline V CDR1 and CDR2: MNHEY, SVGEGT. 13 amino acids form the CDR3, both terminal residues included. CDR3 in amino acids: CASSRGSGTSKLI.

A few counts support this clonotype. CDR3 amino acids: CASSYSGGLGNQPQHF. Here the CDR3 DNA reads TGTGCCAGCAGTTACTCTGGGGGGCTAGGCAATCAGCCCCAGCATTTT. The genes are TRBV6-2 or TRBV6-3 and TRBJ1-5; weak D call: TRBD1 (6 bases). V lost 0 bases and J 2 bases, leaving 11 bases between the germline ends. CDR1 and CDR2 from the germline V gene are MNHEY and SVGEGT. The CDR3 runs 16 residues.

This clonotype turned up a few times. The V gene is TRBV27, the J gene TRBJ2-6; no clear D. CDR3 length: 15 residues. Trimming took 6 bases from V and 0 from J, leaving 9 bases between them. CDR1 MNHEY and CDR2 SMNVEV come from the germline V gene (reference sequence). This CDR3 is CASRTPNSGANVLTF. CDR3 bases: TGTGCCAGCAGGACACCAAACTCTGGGGCCAACGTCCTGACTTTC.

The chain links TRBV10-3 to TRBJ1-4; no firm D call. Per the germline V gene, CDR1 is ENHRY and CDR2 is SYGVKD. This CDR3 spans 13 amino acids. The germline V and J ends were trimmed by 10 bases and 0 bases, with 9 bases remaining between them. The CDR3 DNA reads TGTGCCACGAAAAGGTCAACTAATGAAAAACTGTTTTTT. Protein product: CATKRSTNEKLFF.

This clonotype was detected a few times. The V gene is TRBV19, the J gene TRBJ2-3; maybe TRBD1 (6 bases). V was cut by 5 bases and J by 3 bases, with 9 bases left in between. The CDR3 totals 13 residues. The germline V gene has CDR1 LNHDA and CDR2 SQIVND (reference sequence). In nucleotides, the CDR3 is TGTGCCAGTAGTGCTGGACAGACAGATACGCAGTATTTT. It codes for CASSAGQTDTQYF. Full variable domain (outside the CDR3, taken from reference TRBV19 and TRBJ2-3): DGGITQSPKYLFRKEGQNVTLSCEQNLNHDAMYWYRQDPGQGLRLIYYSQIVNDFQKGDIAEGYSVSREKKESFPLTVTSAQKNPTAFYLCASSAGQTDTQYFGPGTRLTVL.

This chain joins TRBV3-1 and TRBJ1-5; D is unclear. Deletions cut 3 bases from V and 5 bases from J, with 5 bases between. This CDR3 has 12 amino acids. Germline CDR1 reads LGHDT; CDR2 reads YNNKEL (reference sequence). For the CDR3, the DNA is TGTGCCAGCAGCCATGGGGATCAGCCCCAGCATTTT. Its protein product is CASSHGDQPQHF.

This clonotype was counted only a few times. V and J are TRBV28 and TRBJ2-2, with 7 bases that match TRBD2. CDR3 length: 17 residues. Germline V lookup: CDR1 MDHEN, CDR2 SYDVKM. With 5 bases clipped from V and 2 bases from J, the junction kept 11 bases outside the gene matches. The CDR3 here is CASSNRNPAGNTGELFF. The CDR3 DNA is TGTGCCAGCAGTAATCGGAACCCAGCGGGAAACACCGGGGAGCTGTTTTTT.

This clonotype was picked up a small number of times. The chain carries TRBV28 and TRBJ2-1; D remains unclear. Trimming stripped 8 bases from V and 2 bases from J, with 19 bases between. Germline V gives CDR1 MDHEN, CDR2 SYDVKM. The CDR3 is 16 residues long. Written as DNA, the CDR3 is TGTGCCAGCTCATCCTGGAGCGCCCGAGCCTACAATGAGCAGTTCTTC. Amino acid sequence: CASSSWSARAYNEQFF.

This clonotype was seen at least ten times. The chain links TRBV5-1 to TRBJ1-6; D is unclear. Germline V CDR1 and CDR2: SGHRS, YFSETQ. There are 12 residues in the CDR3. V lost 4 bases and J lost 7, with 6 bases in between. The CDR3 sequence: CASSVLNSPLHF. The CDR3 bases are TGCGCCAGCAGCGTATTGAATTCACCCCTCCACTTT.

At least ten counts were recorded for this clonotype. V is TRBV4-3 and J is TRBJ2-1; 12 bases match TRBD2. Losses at the gene ends were 6 bases for V and 7 bases for J; bases not matched to a gene: 7. The germline CDR1 and CDR2 sequences are LGHNA and YSLEER. The CDR3 contains 15 residues. CDR3 coding DNA: TGCGCCAGCAGTGATATACTAGCGGGAGGTAATGAGCAGTTCTTC. Translating gives CASSDILAGGNEQFF.

The table lists this clonotype with a few counts. CDR3 sequence (DNA): TGTGCCAGCAGTGAAGGCCTTGAAGAGCCCCAGCATTTT. Its translation is CASSEGLEEPQHF. The gene calls are TRBV25-1 and TRBJ1-5; no definite D call. V was cut by 2 bases and J by 8 bases, with 10 bases left in between. The CDR3 length is 13 residues. Germline lookup yields CDR1 MGHDK and CDR2 SYGVNS.

At least ten counts were recorded for this clonotype. The chain combines TRBV29-1 with TRBJ1-1, with a weak D call TRBD1 (6 bases). The V and J ends lost 7 bases and 9 bases respectively, with 21 bases between them. CDR1 and CDR2 from the germline V gene are SQVTM and ANQGSEA. The CDR3 is made up of 13 amino acids. CDR3 sequence: CSGRDKTYSKAFF. Written as DNA, the CDR3 is TGCAGCGGCCGGGACAAGACTTACTCTAAAGCTTTCTTT. Combining the CDR3 with reference TRBV29-1 and TRBJ1-1 gives the whole variable domain SAVISQKPSRDICQRGTSLTIQCQVDSQVTMMFWYRQQPGQSLTLIATANQGSEATYESGFVIDKFPISRPNLTFSTLTVSNMSPEDSSIYLCSGRDKTYSKAFFGQGTRLTVV.

This clonotype was found many times. V gene TRBV4-3 combines with J gene TRBJ2-7; 8 nucleotides line up with TRBD1. Germline V gene lookup returns CDR1 LGHNA and CDR2 YSLEER. This CDR3 has 15 residues. Losses at the gene ends were 3 bases for V and 2 bases for J; bases not matched to a gene: 6. CDR3 protein: CASSHQTGEAYEQYF. The DNA for the CDR3 is TGCGCCAGCAGCCATCAGACAGGGGAGGCCTACGAGCAGTACTTC.

The chain recombines TRBV29-1 with TRBJ1-1, with D unresolved. Trimming took off 8 bases at V and 4 bases at J, with 17 bases between the two ends. This CDR3 has 13 amino acids. The germline gives CDR1 SQVTM, CDR2 ANQGSEA. CDR3 sequence (DNA): TGCAGCTCCGTCGGTGGAGGACTCACTGAAGCTTTCTTT. This sequence encodes CSSVGGGLTEAFF.

Ten or more counts support this clonotype. This sequence joins TRBV28 and TRBJ1-1; D not certain. The CDR3 is 12 residues long. The V end lost 6 bases, the J end lost 4 bases, and 9 bases lay between the germline ends. Germline-derived CDR1 and CDR2 are MDHEN and SYDVKM. CDR3 coding DNA: TGTGCCAGCAGAGGGTTTGGCACTGAAGCTTTCTTT. This translates into CASRGFGTEAFF.